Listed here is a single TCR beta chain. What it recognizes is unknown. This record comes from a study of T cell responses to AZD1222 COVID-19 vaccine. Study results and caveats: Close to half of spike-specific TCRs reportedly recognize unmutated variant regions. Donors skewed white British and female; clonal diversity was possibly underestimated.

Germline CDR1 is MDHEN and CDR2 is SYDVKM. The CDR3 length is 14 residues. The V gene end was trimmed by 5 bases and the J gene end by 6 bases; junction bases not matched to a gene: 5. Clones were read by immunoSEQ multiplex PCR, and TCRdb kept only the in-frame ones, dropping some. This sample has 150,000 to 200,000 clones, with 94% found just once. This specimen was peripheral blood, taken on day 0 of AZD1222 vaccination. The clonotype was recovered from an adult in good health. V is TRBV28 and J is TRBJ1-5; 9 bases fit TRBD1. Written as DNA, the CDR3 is TGTGCCAGCAGTACCGGGACAGGGCTTCAGCCCCAGCATTTT. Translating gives CASSTGTGLQPQHF. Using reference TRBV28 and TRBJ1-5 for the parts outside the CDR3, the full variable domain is DVKVTQSSRYLVKRTGEKVFLECVQDMDHENMFWYRQDPGLGLRLIYFSYDVKMKEKGDIPEGYSVSREKKERFSLILESASTNQTSMYLCASSTGTGLQPQHFGDGTRLSIL.